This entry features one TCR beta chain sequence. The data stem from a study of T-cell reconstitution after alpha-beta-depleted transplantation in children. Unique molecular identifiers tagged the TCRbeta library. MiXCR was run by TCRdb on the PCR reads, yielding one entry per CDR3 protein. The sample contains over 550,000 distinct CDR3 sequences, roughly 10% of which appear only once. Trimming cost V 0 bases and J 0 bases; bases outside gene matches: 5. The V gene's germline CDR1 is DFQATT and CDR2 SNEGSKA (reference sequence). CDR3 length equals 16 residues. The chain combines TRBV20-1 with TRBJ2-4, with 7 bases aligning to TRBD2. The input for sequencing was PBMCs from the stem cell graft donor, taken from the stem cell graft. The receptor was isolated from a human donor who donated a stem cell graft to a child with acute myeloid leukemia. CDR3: CSARDPQRGAKNIQYF. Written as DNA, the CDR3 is TGCAGTGCTAGAGATCCCCAGCGGGGAGCCAAAAACATTCAGTACTTC.